The 32 T cell receptor beta chains in this list originate from one sample, sequenced in a study of identical twins. One entry per CDR3 protein, called by TCRdb with MiXCR from the 5' RACE reads. The sample records more than 400,000 distinct CDR3 sequences, 15% being singletons. In addition, the sample was reused for a study of yellow fever vaccine responses in identical twins.

Sample: CD4+ T cells sorted from blood. Receptors originate from a woman aged 18 to 35 in good health.

This chain links TRBV25-1 with TRBJ2-3, with 7 positions matching TRBD2. Trimming removed 6 bases from V and 0 bases from J; junction bases left unmatched: 6. Germline V gives CDR1 MGHDK, CDR2 SYGVNS. The CDR3 is 15 residues long. The CDR3 protein is CASSATSTSTDTQYF. CDR3 sequence (DNA): TGTGCCAGCAGCGCGACTAGCACTAGCACAGATACGCAGTATTTT.

The table lists this clonotype with a few counts. CDR3 protein: CASSPSPSSGNEQFF. In DNA form, the CDR3 reads TGTGCCAGCAGCCCGTCCCCCAGCAGCGGAAATGAGCAGTTCTTC. The rearrangement links TRBV7-2 to TRBJ2-1, with D possibly being TRBD2 (5 bases). The V and J ends lost 5 bases and 7 bases respectively, with 18 bases between them. Germline V gene sequence: CDR1 SGHTA, CDR2 FQGNSA. This CDR3 is built from 15 residues.

The count of this clonotype is one. The chain is built from TRBV20-1 and TRBJ2-2; D not resolved. The CDR3 totals 14 residues. Germline V gene lookup returns CDR1 DFQATT and CDR2 SNEGSKA (reference sequence). With 0 bases removed from V and 5 bases from J, the gap between germline ends came to 10 bases. The CDR3 loop is CSARDTVGTGELFF. CDR3 bases: TGCAGTGCTAGAGATACAGTGGGAACCGGGGAGCTGTTTTTT.

J is TRBJ1-6 and V is TRBV3-1; no firm D call. This CDR3 region has 15 residues. Germline assignment: CDR1 LGHDT and CDR2 YNNKEL (reference sequence). Deletions cut 1 base from V and 8 bases from J, with 12 bases between. This chain's CDR3 is CASSQGGIGDSPLHF. Here the CDR3 DNA reads TGTGCCAGCAGCCAAGGGGGTATTGGTGATTCACCCCTCCACTTT.

There are a few counts of this clonotype. The CDR3: CASSDDREEAEAFF. The CDR3 DNA is TGTGCCAGCAGCGACGACAGGGAAGAGGCTGAAGCTTTCTTT. This sequence joins TRBV3-1 and TRBJ1-1; 7 positions match TRBD1. Germline CDR1 reads LGHDT; CDR2 reads YNNKEL (reference sequence). The J segment lost 6 bases and the V segment lost 5 bases, leaving 9 bases of the junction unmatched. CDR3 length: 14 amino acids.

The genes are TRBV7-6 and TRBJ2-5, with 15 bases identical to TRBD2. Germline V gene sequence: CDR1 SGHVS, CDR2 FNYEAQ. Trimming at V came to 0 bases and at J to 3 bases, leaving 5 bases not matched to a gene. This CDR3 has 18 residues. CDR3 region: CASSLAPGLAGGKETQYF. In DNA, the CDR3 is TGTGCCAGCAGCTTAGCCCCTGGACTAGCGGGGGGGAAAGAGACCCAGTACTTC.

This clonotype was observed a handful of times. This rearrangement joins TRBV19 to TRBJ2-3; D is unresolved. Germline V gene sequence: CDR1 LNHDA, CDR2 SQIVND (reference sequence). The germline V and J ends were trimmed by 2 bases and 4 bases, with 7 bases remaining between them. The CDR3 consists of 13 residues. CDR3 DNA sequence: TGTGCCAGTAGTATAACAGTTCCAGATACGCAGTATTTT. It codes for CASSITVPDTQYF. Looking up the rest from reference TRBV19 and TRBJ2-3 gives the full variable domain: DGGITQSPKYLFRKEGQNVTLSCEQNLNHDAMYWYRQDPGQGLRLIYYSQIVNDFQKGDIAEGYSVSREKKESFPLTVTSAQKNPTAFYLCASSITVPDTQYFGPGTRLTVL.

The J gene is TRBJ2-7, the V gene TRBV6-5; no clear D gene. The CDR3 has 15 amino acids. Trimming pared 0 bases from V and 0 bases from J, leaving 9 bases between. Germline lookup yields CDR1 MNHEY and CDR2 SVGAGI. CDR3 in DNA: TGTGCCAGCAGTTACTCGGGCATAAGCTCCTACGAGCAGTACTTC. Translation: CASSYSGISSYEQYF.

V gene TRBV20-1 combines with J gene TRBJ2-1; 15 bases are shared with TRBD2. The ends lost 0 bases at V and 4 bases at J; junction bases unmatched: 7. Germline V gene lookup returns CDR1 DFQATT and CDR2 SNEGSKA (reference sequence). The CDR3 runs 18 residues. CDR3 nucleotides: TGCAGTGCTAGAGATAGAGGACTAGCGGGGGGGCGGTACAATGAGCAGTTCTTC. Translated, it gives CSARDRGLAGGRYNEQFF.

This clonotype came up a few times. The chain employs TRBV11-2 and TRBJ2-3; the D is unclear. The germline CDR1 and CDR2 sequences are SGHAT and FQNNGV. V shed 5 bases and J shed 5 bases, with 17 bases lying between them. This CDR3 spans 15 amino acids. The CDR3 spells CASSDVRTTRDTQYF. CDR3 DNA: TGTGCCAGCAGCGACGTGCGTACGACCAGAGATACGCAGTATTTT.

V gene TRBV28 combines with J gene TRBJ2-3, with TRBD1 matching over 9 bases. Germline V CDR1 and CDR2: MDHEN, SYDVKM. The CDR3 covers 16 residues. Trimming removed 2 bases from V and 2 bases from J; junction bases left unmatched: 5. As DNA, the CDR3 is TGTGCCAGCAGTTTACGGGACAGGGTGTACACAGATACGCAGTATTTT. Translating gives CASSLRDRVYTDTQYF.

This clonotype occurred a few times. The chain employs TRBV7-9 and TRBJ2-2; D may be TRBD2 (5 bases). CDR3 length: 15 residues. The V gene lost 7 bases and the J gene lost 4 bases, with 16 bases spanning the gap. Germline lookup yields CDR1 SEHNR and CDR2 FQNEAQ (reference sequence). The CDR3 coding sequence is TGTGCCAGCACCCCGATTACGGGAAGCACCGGGGAGCTGTTTTTT. This codes for CASTPITGSTGELFF.

This clonotype turned up a few times. This sequence joins TRBV5-1 and TRBJ2-2; TRBD2 matches 9 bases. The CDR3 has 14 residues. CDR1 and CDR2 from the germline V gene are SGHRS and YFSETQ. J was trimmed by 4 bases and V by 4 bases; bases with no gene match: 2. The CDR3 bases are TGCGCCAGCAGCCCTAGCGGGACCACCGGGGAGCTGTTTTTT. Its translation: CASSPSGTTGELFF.

The chain has TRBV20-1 and TRBJ2-1; maybe TRBD2 (5 bases). Germline assignment: CDR1 DFQATT and CDR2 SNEGSKA (reference sequence). V dropped 1 base and J dropped 3 bases, with 13 bases sitting between them. The CDR3 length is 15 residues. DNA for the CDR3: TGCAGTGCTAGAGCTCCCGGACTCATCTACAATGAGCAGTTCTTC. This codes for CSARAPGLIYNEQFF.

This clonotype was detected many times. The gene calls are TRBV28 and TRBJ1-6; D possibly corresponds to TRBD1 (5 bases). CDR1 MDHEN and CDR2 SYDVKM come from the germline V gene. Trimming left V 5 bases short and J 10 bases short, with 21 bases between. CDR3 length: 16 amino acids. DNA for the CDR3: TGTGCCAGCAGTACCCCGGTGGGGGGAGGAGGATCACCCCTCCACTTT. This codes for CASSTPVGGGGSPLHF.

The gene calls are TRBV24-1 and TRBJ2-1; weak D call: TRBD1 (5 bases). The CDR3 totals 17 residues. The germline CDR1 and CDR2 sequences are KGHDR and SFDVKD. Trimming stripped 4 bases from V and 0 bases from J, with 15 bases between. As DNA, the CDR3 is TGTGCCACCAGTGAGGGGCCGGACCCCAGCTCCTACAATGAGCAGTTCTTC. This gives the protein CATSEGPDPSSYNEQFF.

This clonotype was counted between two and nine times. The chain combines TRBV5-1 with TRBJ2-3, with 8 bases that match TRBD1. Germline CDR1 reads SGHRS; CDR2 reads YFSETQ. J lost 3 bases, V lost 1 base, and 7 bases had no gene match. The CDR3 runs 16 residues. CDR3 protein: CASSLNRGDKTDTQYF. CDR3 nucleotide sequence: TGCGCCAGCAGCTTGAACAGGGGGGATAAAACAGATACGCAGTATTTT.

The rearrangement uses TRBV12-3 or TRBV12-4 and TRBJ2-7; TRBD1 agrees at 11 bases. V was clipped by 3 bases and J by 5 bases; unmatched bases: 3. CDR3 size: 14 residues. The CDR3 DNA is TGTGCCAGCAGTTTGGGACAGGGGGTCGACGAGCAGTACTTC. Its translation is CASSLGQGVDEQYF.

This clonotype turned up a few times. The chain is built from TRBV5-1 and TRBJ2-3, with a weak D call TRBD2 (6 bases). Trimming cost V 0 bases and J 1 base, with 9 bases left between them. This CDR3 has 15 residues. From germline, CDR1 is SGHRS and CDR2 YFSETQ. CDR3 protein: CASSLGSGGTDTQYF. The CDR3 nucleotides are TGCGCCAGCAGCTTGGGTTCGGGGGGCACAGATACGCAGTATTTT.

This clonotype was seen more than once but under ten times. A read error may produce the germline difference seen at one junction end. CDR3 sequence (DNA): TGTGCCAGCAGCTCCCGTGGAGGGGCCGGGGAGCTGCTTTTT. It codes for CASSSRGGAGELLF. The rearrangement joins TRBV12-3 or TRBV12-4 to TRBJ2-2; possible D gene TRBD2, 6 bases. The CDR3 extends over 14 amino acids.

This clonotype showed up just a few times. The genes are TRBV20-1 and TRBJ2-3; D tentatively reads TRBD1 or TRBD2 (5 bases each). Germline values: CDR1 DFQATT, CDR2 SNEGSKA (reference sequence). The CDR3 sequence is 16 residues long. Trimming took off 1 base at V and 0 bases at J, with 14 bases between the two ends. CDR3 sequence reads: CSARAGDGRSTDTQYF. The DNA of the CDR3 is TGCAGTGCTAGAGCCGGGGACGGACGAAGCACAGATACGCAGTATTTT.

This sequence joins TRBV24-1 and TRBJ2-1; 11 bases fit TRBD2. CDR1 and CDR2 (germline): KGHDR, SFDVKD. V shed 0 bases, J shed 6 bases, and the junction held 6 bases outside the gene matches. CDR3 size: 17 residues. CDR3 nucleotide sequence: TGTGCCACCAGTGATTTGAGAACTAGCGGGAGTAGCAATGAGCAGTTCTTC. This sequence encodes CATSDLRTSGSSNEQFF.

In this sample, this clonotype turned up a few times. The chain links TRBV27 to TRBJ2-3; TRBD2 agrees at 8 bases. Unmatched junction bases numbered 12, after V lost 7 bases and J lost 3 bases. Germline V gene data show CDR1 as MNHEY and CDR2 as SMNVEV (reference sequence). CDR3 length: 16 residues. The CDR3 reads CASTTLGLAKTDTQYF. CDR3 DNA sequence: TGTGCCAGCACCACCCTTGGACTAGCTAAAACAGATACGCAGTATTTT.

This chain connects TRBV5-6 to TRBJ1-2, with 7 bases identical to TRBD1. V trimming: 2 bases; J trimming: 4 bases; junction bases outside the gene matches: 8. Germline CDR1 is SGHDT and CDR2 is YYEEEE. This CDR3 contains 15 residues. The CDR3 region is CASSLRGTAAYGYTF. For the CDR3, the DNA is TGTGCCAGCAGCTTAAGAGGGACAGCCGCCTATGGCTACACCTTC. The complete variable domain, with remaining parts taken from reference TRBV5-6 and TRBJ1-2, reads DAGVTQSPTHLIKTRGQQVTLRCSPKSGHDTVSWYQQALGQGPQFIFQYYEEEERQRGNFPDRFSGHQFPNYSSELNVNALLLGDSALYLCASSLRGTAAYGYTFGSGTRLTVV.

In this sample, this clonotype turned up once. The chain recombines TRBV13 with TRBJ2-6, with D possibly matching TRBD1 (8 bases). CDR1 is PRHDT, CDR2 FYEKMQ, per germline (reference sequence). The CDR3 length is 18 residues. Trimming pared 6 bases from V and 3 bases from J, leaving 21 bases between. The CDR3 DNA is TGTGCCAGCAGACCCAGGGGACAGGCGGGAGTTGGGGCCAACGTCCTGACTTTC. Protein sequence: CASRPRGQAGVGANVLTF. Looking up the rest from reference TRBV13 and TRBJ2-6 gives the full variable domain: AAGVIQSPRHLIKEKRETATLKCYPIPRHDTVYWYQQGPGQDPQFLISFYEKMQSDKGSIPDRFSAQQFSDYHSELNMSSLELGDSALYFCASRPRGQAGVGANVLTFGAGSRLTVL.

At least ten counts were recorded for this clonotype. The V call is TRBV4-1, the J call TRBJ2-1; 9 bases map to TRBD2. The CDR3 contains 18 residues. The ends lost 2 bases at V and 0 bases at J; junction bases unmatched: 8. Looked up from germline, CDR1 is MGHRA and CDR2 is YSYEKL. For the CDR3, the DNA is TGCGCCAGCAGCCAACAGGGTCTAGCGGGGAGCTCCTACAATGAGCAGTTCTTC. Translated: CASSQQGLAGSSYNEQFF.

This chain connects TRBV5-4 to TRBJ2-1; no firm D call. V lost 0 bases, J lost 5 bases, and 12 bases lay in between. The CDR3 contains 15 residues. CDR1 is SGHNT, CDR2 YYREEE, per germline (reference sequence). CDR3 amino acids: CASSLAWGTDNEQFF. The CDR3 DNA follows: TGTGCCAGCAGCTTGGCGTGGGGTACGGACAATGAGCAGTTCTTC.

V gene TRBV2 combines with J gene TRBJ1-1, with D hard to call. This CDR3 has 16 amino acids. Germline lookup yields CDR1 SNHLY and CDR2 FYNNEI. Trimming left V 0 bases short and J 1 base short, with 12 bases between. The CDR3 region is CASSEAEDYPNTEAFF. CDR3 nucleotide sequence: TGTGCCAGCAGTGAAGCAGAGGACTACCCGAACACTGAAGCTTTCTTT.

The V and J genes are TRBV10-3 and TRBJ1-1; 7 positions match TRBD1. CDR1 ENHRY and CDR2 SYGVKD come from the germline V gene. The CDR3 has 13 residues. J gave up 4 bases and V 6 bases, and 5 bases lay outside the gene matches. The CDR3 DNA reads TGTGCCATCAGAGACAGGGTCAGCACTGAAGCTTTCTTT. Translated: CAIRDRVSTEAFF.

The J gene is TRBJ1-1, the V gene TRBV29-1; 9 positions match TRBD1. The CDR3 loop spans 15 amino acids. Unmatched junction bases numbered 3, after V lost 0 bases and J lost 1 base. Germline loops: CDR1 SQVTM, CDR2 ANQGSEA. Here the CDR3 DNA reads TGCAGCGTTGAAGAAGGGACAGGGAGGAACACTGAAGCTTTCTTT. Protein sequence: CSVEEGTGRNTEAFF. Drawing the rest from reference TRBV29-1 and TRBJ1-1, the complete variable domain is SAVISQKPSRDICQRGTSLTIQCQVDSQVTMMFWYRQQPGQSLTLIATANQGSEATYESGFVIDKFPISRPNLTFSTLTVSNMSPEDSSIYLCSVEEGTGRNTEAFFGQGTRLTVV.

Many counts were recorded for this clonotype. This rearrangement joins TRBV20-1 to TRBJ1-1; D is unclear. The CDR3 length is 13 residues. Per the germline V gene, CDR1 is DFQATT and CDR2 is SNEGSKA (reference sequence). V lost 0 bases and J 2 bases, leaving 7 bases between the germline ends. The CDR3 spells CSARDPGNTEAFF. The CDR3 coding sequence is TGCAGTGCTAGAGATCCGGGAAACACTGAAGCTTTCTTT.

The chain is built from TRBV20-1 and TRBJ2-2; D unclear. The CDR3 runs 15 residues. The germline V gene has CDR1 DFQATT and CDR2 SNEGSKA (reference sequence). Trimming took 5 bases from V and 6 from J, leaving 19 bases between them. This CDR3 is CSAHNTRNMAGELFF. CDR3 nucleotide sequence: TGCAGTGCTCACAATACACGAAATATGGCCGGGGAGCTGTTTTTT.